Ten or more counts support the clone carrying this T cell receptor beta chain. This sample was included in a study of CD8+CD57+ T cells in acquired aplastic anemia. Study background: Roughly 3.2 ug was the average amount of DNA from sorted CD4+ and CD8+ cells.

CDR3 length equals 15 residues. Germline V lookup: CDR1 SNHLY, CDR2 FYNNEI. With 3 bases clipped from V and 7 bases from J, the junction kept 6 bases outside the gene matches. Profiling of TCR beta VDJ combinations and CDR3 sequences used genomic DNA as template. One entry per CDR3 protein results from TCRdb running MiXCR on the reads. In the table there are about 54,000 distinct CDR3 sequences, around 50% of which are singletons. Only patients with CD8+CD57+ cell expansion on flow cytometry were chosen for sequencing. The chain links TRBV2 to TRBJ2-1, with TRBD2 matching 10 bases. This receptor was obtained from a human donor with aplastic anemia. What was sequenced was sorted CD4+, CD8+, or CD8+CD57+ T cells (not recorded which) from PBMCs. CDR3 protein: CASSEIAGGRNEQFF. CDR3 bases: TGTGCCAGCAGTGAGATAGCGGGGGGTAGGAATGAGCAGTTCTTC.